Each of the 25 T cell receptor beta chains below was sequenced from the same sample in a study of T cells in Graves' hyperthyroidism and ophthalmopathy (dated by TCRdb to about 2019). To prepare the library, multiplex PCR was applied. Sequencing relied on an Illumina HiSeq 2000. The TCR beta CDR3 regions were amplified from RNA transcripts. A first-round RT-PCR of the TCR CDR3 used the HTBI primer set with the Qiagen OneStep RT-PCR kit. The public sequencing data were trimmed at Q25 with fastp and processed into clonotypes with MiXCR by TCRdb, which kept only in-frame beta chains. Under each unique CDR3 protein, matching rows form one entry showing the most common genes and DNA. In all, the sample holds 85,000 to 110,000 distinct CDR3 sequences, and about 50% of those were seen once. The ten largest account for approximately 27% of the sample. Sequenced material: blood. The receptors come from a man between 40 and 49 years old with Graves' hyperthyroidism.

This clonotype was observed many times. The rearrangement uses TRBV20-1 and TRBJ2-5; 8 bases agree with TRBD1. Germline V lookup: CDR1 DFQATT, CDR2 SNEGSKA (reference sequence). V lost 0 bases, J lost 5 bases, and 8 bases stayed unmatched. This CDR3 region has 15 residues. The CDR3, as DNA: TGCAGTGCTAGAGATTGGCAGGGGGCAGGGGAGACCCAGTACTTC. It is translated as CSARDWQGAGETQYF.

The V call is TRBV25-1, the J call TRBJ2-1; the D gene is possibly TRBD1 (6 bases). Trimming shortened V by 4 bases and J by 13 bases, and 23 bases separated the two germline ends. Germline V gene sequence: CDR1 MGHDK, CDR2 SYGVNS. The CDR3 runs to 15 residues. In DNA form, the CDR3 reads TGTGCCAGCAGTGCTAGAGATCCGGACAGAGTCCATCAGTTCTTC. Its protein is CASSARDPDRVHQFF.

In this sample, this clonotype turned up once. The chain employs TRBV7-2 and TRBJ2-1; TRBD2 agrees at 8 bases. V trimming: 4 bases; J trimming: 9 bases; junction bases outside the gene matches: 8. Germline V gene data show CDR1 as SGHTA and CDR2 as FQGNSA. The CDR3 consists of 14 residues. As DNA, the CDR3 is TGTGCCAGCAGCTCCGGGACTAGTCCCGTTGAGCAGTTCTTC. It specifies CASSSGTSPVEQFF.

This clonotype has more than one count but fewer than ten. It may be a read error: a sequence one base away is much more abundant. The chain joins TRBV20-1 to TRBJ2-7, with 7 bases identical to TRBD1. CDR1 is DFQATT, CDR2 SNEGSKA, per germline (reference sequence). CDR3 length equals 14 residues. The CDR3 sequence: CGASDTTGPAEQYF. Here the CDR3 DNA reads TGCGGTGCTAGTGACACGACAGGGCCTGCTGAGCAGTACTTC.

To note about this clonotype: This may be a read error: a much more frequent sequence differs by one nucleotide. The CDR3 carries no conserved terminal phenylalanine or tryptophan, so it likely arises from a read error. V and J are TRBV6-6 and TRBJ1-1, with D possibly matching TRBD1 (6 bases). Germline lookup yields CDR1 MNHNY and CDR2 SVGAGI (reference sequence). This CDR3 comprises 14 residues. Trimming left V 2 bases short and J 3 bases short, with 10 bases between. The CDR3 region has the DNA TGTGCCAGCAGTTACGAAGGGGGGGACACTGAAGCTTTCTCT. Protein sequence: CASSYEGGDTEAFS.

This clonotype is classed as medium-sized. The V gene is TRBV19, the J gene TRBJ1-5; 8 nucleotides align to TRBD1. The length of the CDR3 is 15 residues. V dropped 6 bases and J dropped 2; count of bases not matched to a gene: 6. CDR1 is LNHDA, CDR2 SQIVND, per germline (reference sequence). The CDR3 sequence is CASRRTGSGNQPQHF. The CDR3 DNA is TGTGCCAGTAGGAGGACAGGGAGTGGCAATCAGCCCCAGCATTTT.

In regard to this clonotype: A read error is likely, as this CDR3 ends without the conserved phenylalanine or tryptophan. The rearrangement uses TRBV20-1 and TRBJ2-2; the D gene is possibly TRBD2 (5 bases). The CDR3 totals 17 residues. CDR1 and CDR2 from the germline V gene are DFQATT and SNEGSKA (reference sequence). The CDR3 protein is CSASDSGLTANTGELFL. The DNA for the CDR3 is TGCAGTGCTAGTGATTCGGGATTAACCGCGAACACTGGGGAGCTGTTTTTG.

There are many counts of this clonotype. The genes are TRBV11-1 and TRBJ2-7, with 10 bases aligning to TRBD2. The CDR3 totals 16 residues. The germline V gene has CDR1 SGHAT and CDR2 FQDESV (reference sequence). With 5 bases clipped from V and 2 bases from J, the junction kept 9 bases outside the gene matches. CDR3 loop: CASSRAGLAGAYEQYF. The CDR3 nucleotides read TGTGCCAGCAGCCGAGCCGGCCTAGCGGGAGCCTACGAGCAGTACTTC. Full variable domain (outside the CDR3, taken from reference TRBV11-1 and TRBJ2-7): EAEVAQSPRYKITEKSQAVAFWCDPISGHATLYWYRQILGQGPELLVQFQDESVVDDSQLPKDRFSAERLKGVDSTLKIQPAELGDSAMYLCASSRAGLAGAYEQYFGPGTRLTVT.

CDR3 bases: TGTGCCAGCAGGAGGGGGACGTCCTACTATGGCTACACCTTC. Translated, it gives CASRRGTSYYGYTF. V and J are TRBV2 and TRBJ1-2; maybe TRBD1 (6 bases). CDR1 is SNHLY and CDR2 is FYNNEI in the germline V gene. The CDR3 is made up of 14 amino acids. V gave up 6 bases and J gave up 3 bases, with 14 bases separating them.

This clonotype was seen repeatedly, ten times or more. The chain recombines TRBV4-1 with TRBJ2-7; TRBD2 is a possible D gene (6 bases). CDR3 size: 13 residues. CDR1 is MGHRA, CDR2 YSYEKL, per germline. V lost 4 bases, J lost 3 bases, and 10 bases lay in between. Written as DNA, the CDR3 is TGCGCCAGCAGCCTAGCGGTAAACTACGAGCAGTACTTC. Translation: CASSLAVNYEQYF.

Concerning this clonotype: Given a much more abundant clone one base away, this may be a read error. The DNA of the CDR3 is TGTGCCAGCAGTTGGGGACAGGCCCTCTACGAGCAGTACTTC. It encodes CASSWGQALYEQYF. This chain joins TRBV28 and TRBJ2-7; 8 bases map to TRBD1. CDR3 size: 14 residues. Trimming at V came to 4 bases and at J to 3 bases, leaving 5 bases not matched to a gene. Germline CDR1 is MDHEN and CDR2 is SYDVKM.

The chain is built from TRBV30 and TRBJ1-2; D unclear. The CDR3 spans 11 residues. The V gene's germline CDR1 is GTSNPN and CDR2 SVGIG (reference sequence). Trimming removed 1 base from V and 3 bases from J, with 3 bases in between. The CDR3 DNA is TGTGCCTGGAGTGCCTACTATGGCTACACCTTC. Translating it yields CAWSAYYGYTF.

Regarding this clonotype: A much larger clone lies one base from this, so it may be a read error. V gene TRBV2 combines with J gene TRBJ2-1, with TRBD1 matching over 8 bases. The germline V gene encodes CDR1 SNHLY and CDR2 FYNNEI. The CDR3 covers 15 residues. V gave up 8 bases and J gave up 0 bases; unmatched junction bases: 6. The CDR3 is CASYAQGASYNEQFF. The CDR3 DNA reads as TGTGCCAGCTACGCTCAGGGGGCCTCCTACAATGAGCAGTTCTTC.

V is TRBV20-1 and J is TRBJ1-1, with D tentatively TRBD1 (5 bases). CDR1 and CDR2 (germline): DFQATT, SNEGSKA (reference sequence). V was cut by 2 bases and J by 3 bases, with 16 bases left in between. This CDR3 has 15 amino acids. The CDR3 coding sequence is TGCAGTGCTAGAACCGGGGGAGTTAGGGACACTGAAGCTTTCTTT. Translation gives CSARTGGVRDTEAFF.

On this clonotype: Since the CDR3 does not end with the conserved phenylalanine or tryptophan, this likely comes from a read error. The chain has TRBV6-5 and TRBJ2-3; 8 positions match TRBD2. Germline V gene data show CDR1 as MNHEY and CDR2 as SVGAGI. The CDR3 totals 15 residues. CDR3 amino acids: CASRPTSGGTETQYV. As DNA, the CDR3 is TGTGCCAGCAGGCCCACTAGCGGAGGCACAGAGACGCAGTATGTT.

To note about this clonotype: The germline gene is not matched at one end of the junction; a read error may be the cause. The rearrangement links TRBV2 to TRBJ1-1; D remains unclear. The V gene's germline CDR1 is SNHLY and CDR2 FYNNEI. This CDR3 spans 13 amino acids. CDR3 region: CASRPRPNTEALF. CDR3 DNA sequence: TGTGCCAGTCGTCCTCGGCCGAACACTGAGGCTCTCTTT.

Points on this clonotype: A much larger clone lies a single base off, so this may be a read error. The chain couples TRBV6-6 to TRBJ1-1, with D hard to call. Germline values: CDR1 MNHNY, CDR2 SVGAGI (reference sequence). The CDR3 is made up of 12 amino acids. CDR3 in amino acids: CAISYPNTEAFF. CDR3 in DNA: TGTGCCATCAGTTACCCTAACACTGAAGCTTTCTTT.

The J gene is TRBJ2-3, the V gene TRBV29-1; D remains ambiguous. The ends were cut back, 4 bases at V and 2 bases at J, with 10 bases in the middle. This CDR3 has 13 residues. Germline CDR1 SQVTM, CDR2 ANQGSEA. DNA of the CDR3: TGCAGCGTTGGCGGCGGCCTCACAGATACGCAGTATTTT. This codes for CSVGGGLTDTQYF.

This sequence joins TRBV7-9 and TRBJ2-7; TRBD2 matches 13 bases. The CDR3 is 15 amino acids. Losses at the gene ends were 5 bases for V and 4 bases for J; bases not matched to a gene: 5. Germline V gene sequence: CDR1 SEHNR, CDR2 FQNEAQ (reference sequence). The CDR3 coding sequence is TGTGCCAGCAGCGCCGGGACTAGCGGGGTGTACGAGCAGTACTTC. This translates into CASSAGTSGVYEQYF.

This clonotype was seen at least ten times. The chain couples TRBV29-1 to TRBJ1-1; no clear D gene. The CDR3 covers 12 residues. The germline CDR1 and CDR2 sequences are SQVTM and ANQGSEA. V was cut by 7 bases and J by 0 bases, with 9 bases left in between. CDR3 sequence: CSGADLNTEAFF. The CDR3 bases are TGCAGCGGGGCAGATCTGAACACTGAAGCTTTCTTT.

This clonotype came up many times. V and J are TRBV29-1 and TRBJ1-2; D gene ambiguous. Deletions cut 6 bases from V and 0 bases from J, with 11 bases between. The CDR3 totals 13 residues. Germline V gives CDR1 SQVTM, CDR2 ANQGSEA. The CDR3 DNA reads TGCAGCGTGGGGAAAGTCACTAACTATGGCTACACCTTC. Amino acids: CSVGKVTNYGYTF.

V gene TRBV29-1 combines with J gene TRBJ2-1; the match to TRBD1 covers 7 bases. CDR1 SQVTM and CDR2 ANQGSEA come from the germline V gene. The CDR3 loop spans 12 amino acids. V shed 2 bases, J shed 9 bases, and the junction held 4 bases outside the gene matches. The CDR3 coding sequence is TGCAGCGTTGAAATCTGGGACAGTGAGCAGTTCTTC. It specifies CSVEIWDSEQFF.

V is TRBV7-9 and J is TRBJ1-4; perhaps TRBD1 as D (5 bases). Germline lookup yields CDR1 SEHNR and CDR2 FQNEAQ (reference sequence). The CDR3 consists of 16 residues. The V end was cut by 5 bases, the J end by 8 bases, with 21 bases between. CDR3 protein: CASSLSYMGLEEKLFF. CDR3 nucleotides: TGTGCCAGCAGCCTCTCATATATGGGGCTTGAGGAAAAACTGTTTTTT.

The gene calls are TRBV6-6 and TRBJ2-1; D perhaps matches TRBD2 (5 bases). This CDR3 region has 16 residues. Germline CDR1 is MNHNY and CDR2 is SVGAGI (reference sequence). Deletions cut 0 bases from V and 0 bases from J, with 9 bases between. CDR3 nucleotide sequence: TGTGCCAGCAGTTACTCTAGCGCCCCCTCCTACAATGAGCAGTTCTTC. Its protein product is CASSYSSAPSYNEQFF.

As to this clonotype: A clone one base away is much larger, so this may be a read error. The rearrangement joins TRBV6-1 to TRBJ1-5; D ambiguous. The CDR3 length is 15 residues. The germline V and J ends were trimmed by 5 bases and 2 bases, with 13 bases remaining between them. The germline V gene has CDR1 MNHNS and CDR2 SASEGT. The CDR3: CASSYSELGNQPQHF. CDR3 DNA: TGTGCCAGCAGTTACTCGGAACTCGGCAATCAGCCCCAGCATTTT.